Reported below is one T cell receptor beta chain. Its specificity is not known. Only in-frame clones appear in the TCRdb table, and some are missing; sequencing was by immunoSEQ multiplex PCR. The table shows 150,000 to 200,000 clones, with 86% occurring only once. The data stem from a study of cytomegalovirus exposure and HLA in healthy donors. The CDR3 is 13 amino acids. The germline V gene encodes CDR1 SEHNR and CDR2 FQNEAQ (reference sequence). Trimming removed 3 bases at V and 5 bases at J, with 7 bases between. The study's findings and limits: The finding came from a later analysis; first-cohort TCR clusters tended to co-occur in the roughly 120 validation repertoires. The CMV antigen specificity of a few CMV-associated chains was confirmed through in vitro analysis. The study designated around 150 TCR beta chains cytomegalovirus-associated. The classifier was said to identify cytomegalovirus status with high specificity and sensitivity.

The rearrangement uses TRBV7-9 and TRBJ2-2; unclear D gene. The source is a man aged 18 to 30 in good health and CMV-seropositive. Sequenced input: PBMCs. The CDR3 region has the DNA TGTGCCAGCAGCTTTACATTAACCGGGGAGCTGTTTTTT. Amino acid sequence: CASSFTLTGELFF.